This T cell receptor (beta chain) was profiled in a study of blood T cell repertoires in COVID-19. Assay: immunoSEQ multiplex PCR; the TCRdb copy retains only in-frame clones and omits some. In the table there are more than 400,000 clones, around 87% of which are singletons. This receptor was identified in a woman in her late teens or twenties who had recovered from COVID-19. The sequenced sample consisted of PBMCs or T cells enriched from blood (not recorded which).

The DNA of the CDR3 is TGTGCCTGGAGTGTAGGTCGGGGACAGGGGCTTATCTCTGGAAACACCATATATTTT. It yields the protein CAWSVGRGQGLISGNTIYF. The chain employs TRBV30 and TRBJ1-3; 10 bases align to TRBD1. The CDR3 loop spans 19 amino acids. Trimming removed 0 bases from V and 0 bases from J; junction bases left unmatched: 11. Germline assignment: CDR1 GTSNPN and CDR2 SVGIG (reference sequence).